Below, 8 T cell receptor beta chains from the same sample are listed, as sequenced in a study of CD8+ T cells in alopecia areata. Following RNA extraction, reverse transcription yielded cDNA that acted as the sequencing template. Assay: immunoSEQ multiplex PCR; the TCRdb copy retains only in-frame clones and omits some. The data contain 140,000 to 150,000 clones, approximately 56% of them singletons. The sequenced material came from CD8+ T cells sorted from blood. These receptors all come from a human donor in good health.

This rearrangement joins TRBV7-9 to TRBJ2-1; D unresolved. Trimming removed 5 bases from V and 5 bases from J, with 10 bases in between. The germline CDR1 and CDR2 sequences are SEHNR and FQNEAQ (reference sequence). The CDR3 covers 13 residues. CDR3 in amino acids: CASSLTTDNEQFF. In DNA, the CDR3 is TGTGCCAGCAGCCTCACTACCGACAATGAGCAGTTCTTC.

This clone was seen a few times. V is TRBV28 and J is TRBJ2-5, with 10 bases aligning to TRBD2. CDR3 size: 18 residues. Germline CDR1 is MDHEN and CDR2 is SYDVKM. The J segment lost 2 bases and the V segment lost 4 bases, leaving 13 bases of the junction unmatched. The CDR3 is CASSSRGSGRRKQETQYF. CDR3 nucleotides: TGTGCCAGCAGTTCCCGGGGTAGCGGGAGGCGTAAACAAGAGACCCAGTACTTC. Using reference TRBV28 and TRBJ2-5 for the parts outside the CDR3, the full variable domain is DVKVTQSSRYLVKRTGEKVFLECVQDMDHENMFWYRQDPGLGLRLIYFSYDVKMKEKGDIPEGYSVSREKKERFSLILESASTNQTSMYLCASSSRGSGRRKQETQYFGPGTRLLVL.

This clone turned up a few times. Other nucleotide sequences from this sample produce the same CDR3. The V and J genes are TRBV7-9 and TRBJ2-2; no reliable D call. Germline V gene sequence: CDR1 SEHNR, CDR2 FQNEAQ (reference sequence). The CDR3 spans 12 residues. Trimming shortened V by 1 base and J by 6 bases, and 3 bases separated the two germline ends. The CDR3 DNA reads as TGTGCCAGCAGCTTAGGTTCCGGGGAGCTGTTTTTT. It yields the protein CASSLGSGELFF.

The sample holds one count of this clone. This rearrangement joins TRBV29-1 to TRBJ1-1; D may be TRBD1 (5 bases). Germline V gene lookup returns CDR1 SQVTM and CDR2 ANQGSEA. V lost 6 bases and J 6 bases, leaving 11 bases between the germline ends. This CDR3 is 11 amino acids long. This CDR3 reads CSVQVPAEAFF. The CDR3 DNA follows: TGCAGCGTACAGGTTCCCGCTGAAGCTTTCTTT.

The chain combines TRBV14 with TRBJ2-5; 7 positions match TRBD1. CDR3 length equals 15 residues. J lost 5 bases, V lost 4 bases, and 10 bases had no gene match. CDR1 and CDR2 (germline): SGHDN, FVKESK. CDR3 in amino acids: CASSPPGQSMETQYF. As DNA, the CDR3 is TGTGCCAGCAGCCCGCCGGGACAGAGTATGGAGACCCAGTACTTC.

The V and J genes are TRBV27 and TRBJ2-5; D may be TRBD1 (6 bases). CDR1 is MNHEY and CDR2 is SMNVEV in the germline V gene (reference sequence). CDR3 length: 15 amino acids. The V gene lost 5 bases and the J gene lost 5 bases, with 18 bases spanning the gap. The CDR3 loop is CASSPTPPRGETQYF. The CDR3 DNA reads TGTGCCAGCAGTCCGACCCCGCCAAGGGGGGAGACCCAGTACTTC.

This chain connects TRBV29-1 to TRBJ2-1; unclear D gene. Trimming stripped 4 bases from V and 3 bases from J, with 10 bases between. Looked up from germline, CDR1 is SQVTM and CDR2 is ANQGSEA. The CDR3 sequence is 13 residues long. The CDR3 region is CSVADQSYNEQFF. The CDR3 region has the DNA TGCAGCGTTGCGGATCAGAGCTACAATGAGCAGTTCTTC.

The rearrangement uses TRBV14 and TRBJ2-5, with no clear D. Germline V gene lookup returns CDR1 SGHDN and CDR2 FVKESK. V dropped 3 bases and J dropped 12 bases, with 14 bases sitting between them. The CDR3 sequence is 12 residues long. The DNA of the CDR3 is TGTGCCAGCAGCCAGACAAAGGTCCCGAAGTACTTC. Translation: CASSQTKVPKYF.